This T cell receptor beta chain was profiled in a study of blood T cell repertoires in COVID-19. For the study at large: Material from acute and convalescent COVID-19 was sourced from the United States, Italy and Spain. T cells, B-cell-depleted T cells, or PBMCs supplied cDNA or gDNA.

Germline lookup yields CDR1 MNHEY and CDR2 SVGEGT. The trim removed 4 bases at V and 5 bases at J, leaving 9 bases unmatched. The CDR3 extends over 15 amino acids. This clone has only one observation. Here immunoSEQ multiplex PCR was the method, and the copy in TCRdb shows in-frame clones only, minus some. The repertoire includes 140,000 or so clones, about four fifths of them detected once, and 8% to 9% sits in the top ten. The sample consisted of peripheral blood. The chain has TRBV6-2 or TRBV6-3 and TRBJ2-5, with TRBD2 matching 8 bases. The clonotype was recovered from a man aged 30 to 45 with COVID-19, enrolled during active disease. DNA for the CDR3: TGTGCCAGCAGTTTCAGCGGGAGCCCTGGTGAGACCCAGTACTTC. Translating it yields CASSFSGSPGETQYF.